This T cell receptor (beta chain) originates from a study of blood T cell repertoires in COVID-19. Study-wide context: The United States, Italy and Spain were the sources of the acute and convalescent COVID-19 samples. Sources were T cells, B-cell-depleted T cells, or PBMCs; the material itself was cDNA or gDNA.

The germline V and J ends were trimmed by 5 bases and 3 bases, with 14 bases remaining between them. This CDR3 region has 14 residues. CDR1 MNHEY and CDR2 SMNVEV come from the germline V gene (reference sequence). The table lists this clone with a few counts. The authors' processing: Amplified reference gene primers provided the basis for estimating nucleated cell counts. The table came from immunoSEQ multiplex PCR; TCRdb's copy has only in-frame clones and leaves some out. V and J calls and clone size are as listed in that table; D and trimming were resolved from the DNA. The sample carries a few hundred thousand clones, 89% recorded once.

The origin of this receptor is a woman aged 35 to 49 who had recovered from COVID-19. Sequenced input: peripheral blood. The chain joins TRBV27 to TRBJ2-7, with D perhaps matching TRBD1 (6 bases). The DNA for the CDR3 is TGTGCCAGCAGTCTCCGGGCAGGGGTCTACGAGCAGTACTTC. Its protein product is CASSLRAGVYEQYF.